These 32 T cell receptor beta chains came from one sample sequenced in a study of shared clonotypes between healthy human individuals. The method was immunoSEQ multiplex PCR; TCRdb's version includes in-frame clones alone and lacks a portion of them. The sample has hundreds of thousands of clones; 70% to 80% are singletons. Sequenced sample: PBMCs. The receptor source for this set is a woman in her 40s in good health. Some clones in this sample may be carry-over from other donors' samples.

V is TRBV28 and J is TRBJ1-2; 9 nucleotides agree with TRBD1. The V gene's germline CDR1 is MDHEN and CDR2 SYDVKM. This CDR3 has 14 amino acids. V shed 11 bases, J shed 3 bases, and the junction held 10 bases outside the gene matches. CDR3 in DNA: TGTGCCCTACGAGGGACAGGGTCGGACTATGGCTACACCTTC. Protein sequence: CALRGTGSDYGYTF.

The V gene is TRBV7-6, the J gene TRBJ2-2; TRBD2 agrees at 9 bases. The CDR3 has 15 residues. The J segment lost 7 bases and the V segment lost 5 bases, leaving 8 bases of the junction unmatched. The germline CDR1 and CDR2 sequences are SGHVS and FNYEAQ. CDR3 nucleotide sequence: TGTGCCAGCAGCCACGTGACTAGCGGCGGCGGGGAGCTGTTTTTT. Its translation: CASSHVTSGGGELFF. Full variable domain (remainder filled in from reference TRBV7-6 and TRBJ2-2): GAGVSQSPRYKVTKRGQDVALRCDPISGHVSLYWYRQALGQGPEFLTYFNYEAQQDKSGLPNDRFSAERPEGSISTLTIQRTEQRDSAMYRCASSHVTSGGGELFFGEGSRLTVL.

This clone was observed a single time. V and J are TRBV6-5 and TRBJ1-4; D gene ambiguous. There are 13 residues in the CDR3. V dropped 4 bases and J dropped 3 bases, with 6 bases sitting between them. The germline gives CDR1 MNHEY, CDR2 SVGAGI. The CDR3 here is CASSLVPNEKLFF. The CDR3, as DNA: TGTGCCAGCAGTTTGGTCCCTAATGAAAAACTGTTTTTT.

CDR3 bases: TGTGCCAGCAGTTGGGACCCGGCAGGGTCTGGCTACACCTTC. The encoded protein is CASSWDPAGSGYTF. The V call is TRBV6-6, the J call TRBJ1-2, with D possibly being TRBD1 (5 bases). The V gene's germline CDR1 is MNHNY and CDR2 SVGAGI (reference sequence). Deletions cut 4 bases from V and 7 bases from J, with 16 bases between. CDR3 length: 14 amino acids.

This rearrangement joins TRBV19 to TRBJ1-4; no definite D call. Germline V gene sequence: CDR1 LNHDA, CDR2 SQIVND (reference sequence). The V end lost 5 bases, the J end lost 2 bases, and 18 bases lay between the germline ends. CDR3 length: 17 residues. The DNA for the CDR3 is TGTGCCAGTAGTGGACGGGTCAAATTTGGGACTAATGAAAAACTGTTTTTT. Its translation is CASSGRVKFGTNEKLFF. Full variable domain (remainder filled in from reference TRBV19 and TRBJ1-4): DGGITQSPKYLFRKEGQNVTLSCEQNLNHDAMYWYRQDPGQGLRLIYYSQIVNDFQKGDIAEGYSVSREKKESFPLTVTSAQKNPTAFYLCASSGRVKFGTNEKLFFGSGTQLSVL.

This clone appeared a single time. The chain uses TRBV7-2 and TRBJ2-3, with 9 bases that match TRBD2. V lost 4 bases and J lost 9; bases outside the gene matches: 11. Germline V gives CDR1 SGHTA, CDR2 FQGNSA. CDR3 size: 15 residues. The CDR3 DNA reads TGTGCCAGCAGCTCGACGCTAGCGGGGTATAAGACGCAGTATTTT. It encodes CASSSTLAGYKTQYF.

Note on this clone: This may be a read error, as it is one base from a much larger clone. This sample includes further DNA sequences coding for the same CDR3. DNA of the CDR3: TGTGCCAGCAGCTTTAGCGGGAGCACAGATACGCAGTATTTT. As protein: CASSFSGSTDTQYF. V gene TRBV11-2 combines with J gene TRBJ2-3, with 7 bases matching TRBD2. The CDR3 totals 14 residues. The junction had 0 bases not matched to a gene; V was cut back by 3 bases and J by 0 bases. CDR1 is SGHAT, CDR2 FQNNGV, per germline.

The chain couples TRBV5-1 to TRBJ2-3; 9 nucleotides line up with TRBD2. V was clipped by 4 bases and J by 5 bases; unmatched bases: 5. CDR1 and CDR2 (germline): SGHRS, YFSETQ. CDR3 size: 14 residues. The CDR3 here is CASSSGRQQDTQYF. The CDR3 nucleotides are TGCGCCAGCAGCAGCGGGAGGCAGCAAGATACGCAGTATTTT.

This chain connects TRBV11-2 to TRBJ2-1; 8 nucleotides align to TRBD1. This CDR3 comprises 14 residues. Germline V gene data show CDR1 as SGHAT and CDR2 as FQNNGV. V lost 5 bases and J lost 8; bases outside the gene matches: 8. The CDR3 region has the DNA TGTGCCAGCAGCCCCGGACAGGGTAGCGATGAGCAGTTCTTC. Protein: CASSPGQGSDEQFF.

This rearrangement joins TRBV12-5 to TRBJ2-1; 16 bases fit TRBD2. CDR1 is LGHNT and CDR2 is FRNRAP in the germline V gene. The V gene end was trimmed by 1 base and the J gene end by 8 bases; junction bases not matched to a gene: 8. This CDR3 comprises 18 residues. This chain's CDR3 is CASGLDGGLAGGPYEQFF. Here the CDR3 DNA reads TGTGCTAGTGGTTTGGATGGGGGACTAGCGGGAGGGCCCTATGAGCAGTTCTTC.

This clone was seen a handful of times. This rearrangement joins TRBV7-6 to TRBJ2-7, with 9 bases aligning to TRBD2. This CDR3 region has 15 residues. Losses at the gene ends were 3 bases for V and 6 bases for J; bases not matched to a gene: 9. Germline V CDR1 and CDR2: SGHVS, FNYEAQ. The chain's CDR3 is CASSFGASGNGEQYF. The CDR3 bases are TGTGCCAGCAGCTTTGGGGCTAGCGGGAACGGCGAGCAGTACTTC.

The CDR3 reads CSVEEVVVEQFF. CDR3 DNA: TGCAGCGTTGAAGAAGTGGTTGTTGAGCAGTTCTTC. The chain joins TRBV29-1 to TRBJ2-1; D call uncertain. The CDR3 runs to 12 residues. V lost 0 bases, J lost 9 bases, and 9 bases lay in between. CDR1 and CDR2 from the germline V gene are SQVTM and ANQGSEA.

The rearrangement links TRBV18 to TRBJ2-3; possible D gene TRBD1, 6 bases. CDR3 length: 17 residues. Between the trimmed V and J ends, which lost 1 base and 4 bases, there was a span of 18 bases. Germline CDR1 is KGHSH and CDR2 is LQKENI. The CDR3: CASSPLRTAEGPDTQYF. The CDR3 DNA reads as TGTGCCAGCTCACCACTTAGGACAGCCGAGGGACCAGATACGCAGTATTTT.

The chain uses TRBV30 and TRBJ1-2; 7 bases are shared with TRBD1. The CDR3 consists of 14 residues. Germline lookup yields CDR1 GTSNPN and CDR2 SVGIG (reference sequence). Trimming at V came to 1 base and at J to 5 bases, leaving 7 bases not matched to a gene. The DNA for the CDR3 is TGTGCCTGGAGTGGGGGACAGAGAACTTATGGCTACACCTTC. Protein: CAWSGGQRTYGYTF.

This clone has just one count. As DNA, the CDR3 is TGCGCCAGCAGCCACCGTACTAGCAGCTACTCCTACGAGCAGTACTTC. Translating it yields CASSHRTSSYSYEQYF. This rearrangement joins TRBV5-1 to TRBJ2-7; D is possibly TRBD2 (6 bases). CDR1 SGHRS and CDR2 YFSETQ come from the germline V gene. The CDR3 has 16 amino acids. V was cut by 4 bases and J by 0 bases, with 17 bases left in between.

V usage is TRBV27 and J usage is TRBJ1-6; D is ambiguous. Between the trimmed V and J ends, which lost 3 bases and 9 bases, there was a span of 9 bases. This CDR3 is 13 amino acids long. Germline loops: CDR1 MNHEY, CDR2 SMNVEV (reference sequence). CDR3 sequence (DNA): TGTGCCAGCAGTTTGGAGGCGGGTTCACCCCTCCACTTT. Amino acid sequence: CASSLEAGSPLHF.

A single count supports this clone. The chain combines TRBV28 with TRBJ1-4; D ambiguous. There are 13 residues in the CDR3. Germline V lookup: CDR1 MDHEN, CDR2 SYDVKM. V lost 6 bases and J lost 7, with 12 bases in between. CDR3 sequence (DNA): TGTGCCAGCAGCCTCCCCCCCAGTGAAAAACTGTTTTTT. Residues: CASSLPPSEKLFF.

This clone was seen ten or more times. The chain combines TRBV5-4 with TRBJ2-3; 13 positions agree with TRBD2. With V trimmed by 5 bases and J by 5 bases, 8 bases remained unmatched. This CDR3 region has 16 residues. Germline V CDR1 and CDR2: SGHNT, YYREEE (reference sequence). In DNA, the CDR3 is TGTGCCAGCAGGCGGACTAGCGGGGGCCCCGGAGATACGCAGTATTTT. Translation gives CASRRTSGGPGDTQYF.

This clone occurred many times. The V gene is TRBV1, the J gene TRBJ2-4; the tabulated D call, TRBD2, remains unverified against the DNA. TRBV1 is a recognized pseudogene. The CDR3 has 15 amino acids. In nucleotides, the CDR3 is TGCACCAGCAGCCAAGACGAGTTTTTGTGGAACATTCAGTACTTC. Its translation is CTSSQDEFLWNIQYF.

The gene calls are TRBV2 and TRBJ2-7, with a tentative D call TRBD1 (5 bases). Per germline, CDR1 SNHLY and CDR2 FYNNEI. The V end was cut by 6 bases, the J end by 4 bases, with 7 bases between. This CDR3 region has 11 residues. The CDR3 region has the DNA TGTGCCAGCAGAAGACAGTACGAGCAGTACTTC. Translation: CASRRQYEQYF.

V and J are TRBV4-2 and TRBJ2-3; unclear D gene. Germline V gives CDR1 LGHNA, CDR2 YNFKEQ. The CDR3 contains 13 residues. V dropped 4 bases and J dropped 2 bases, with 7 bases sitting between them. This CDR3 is CASSRDPTDTQYF. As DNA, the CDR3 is TGTGCCAGCAGCCGCGATCCCACAGATACGCAGTATTTT.

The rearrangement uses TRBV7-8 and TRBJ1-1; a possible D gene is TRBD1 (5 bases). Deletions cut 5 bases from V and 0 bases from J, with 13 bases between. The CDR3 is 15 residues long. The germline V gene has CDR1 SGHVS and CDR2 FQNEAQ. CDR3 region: CASSPVTGLNTEAFF. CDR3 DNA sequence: TGTGCCAGCAGCCCTGTCACAGGTCTGAACACTGAAGCTTTCTTT.

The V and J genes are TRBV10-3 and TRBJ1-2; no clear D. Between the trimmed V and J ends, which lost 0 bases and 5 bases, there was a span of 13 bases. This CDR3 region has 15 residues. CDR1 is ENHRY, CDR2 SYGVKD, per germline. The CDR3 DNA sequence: TGTGCCATCAGTGAGTCGAGGCAGGTAAGGTATGGCTACACCTTC. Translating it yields CAISESRQVRYGYTF.

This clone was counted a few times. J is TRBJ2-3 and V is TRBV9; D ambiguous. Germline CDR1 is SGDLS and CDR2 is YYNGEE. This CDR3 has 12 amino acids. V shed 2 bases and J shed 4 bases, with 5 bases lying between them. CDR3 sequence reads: CASSVGSDTQYF. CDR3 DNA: TGTGCCAGCAGCGTCGGGTCAGATACGCAGTATTTT.

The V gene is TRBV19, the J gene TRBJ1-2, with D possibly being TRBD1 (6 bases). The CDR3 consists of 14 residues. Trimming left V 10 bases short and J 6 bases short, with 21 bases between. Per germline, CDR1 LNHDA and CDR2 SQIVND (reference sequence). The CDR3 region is CATWKLDGGHGYTF. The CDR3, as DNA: TGTGCCACTTGGAAACTGGACGGGGGGCATGGCTACACCTTC.

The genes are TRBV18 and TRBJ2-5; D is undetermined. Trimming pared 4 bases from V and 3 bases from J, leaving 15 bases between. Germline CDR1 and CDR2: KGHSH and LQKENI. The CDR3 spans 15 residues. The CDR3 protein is CASSRPGSNKETQYF. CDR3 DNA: TGTGCCAGCTCACGACCCGGCTCTAATAAAGAGACCCAGTACTTC. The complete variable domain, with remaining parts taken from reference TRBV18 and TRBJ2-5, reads NAGVMQNPRHLVRRRGQEARLRCSPMKGHSHVYWYRQLPEEGLKFMVYLQKENIIDESGMPKERFSAEFPKEGPSILRIQQVVRGDSAAYFCASSRPGSNKETQYFGPGTRLLVL.

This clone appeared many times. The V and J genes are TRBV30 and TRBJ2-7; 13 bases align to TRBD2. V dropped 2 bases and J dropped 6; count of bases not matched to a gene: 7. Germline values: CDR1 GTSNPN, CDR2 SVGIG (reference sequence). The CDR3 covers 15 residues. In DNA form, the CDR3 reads TGTGCCTGGAGTAGCGGACTAGCGGGAGTGGGCGAGCAGTACTTC. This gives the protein CAWSSGLAGVGEQYF.

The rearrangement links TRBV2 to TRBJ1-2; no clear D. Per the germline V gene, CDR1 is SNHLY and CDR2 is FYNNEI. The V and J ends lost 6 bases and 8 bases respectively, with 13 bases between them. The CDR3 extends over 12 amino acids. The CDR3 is CASRGFGNGYTF. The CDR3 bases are TGTGCCAGCAGAGGTTTTGGGAACGGCTACACCTTC.

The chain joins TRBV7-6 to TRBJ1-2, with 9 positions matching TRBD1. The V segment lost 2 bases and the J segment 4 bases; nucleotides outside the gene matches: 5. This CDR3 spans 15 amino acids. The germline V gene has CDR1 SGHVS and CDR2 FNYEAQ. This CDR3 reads CASSLRATGGYGYTF. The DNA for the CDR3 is TGTGCCAGCAGCTTACGTGCGACAGGGGGCTATGGCTACACCTTC.

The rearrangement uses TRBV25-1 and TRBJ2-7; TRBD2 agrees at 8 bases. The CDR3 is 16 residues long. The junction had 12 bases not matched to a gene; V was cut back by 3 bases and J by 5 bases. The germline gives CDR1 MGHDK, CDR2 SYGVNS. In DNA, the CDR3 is TGTGCCAGCAGTGACCTCACTAGCGGCCATAGGGACGAGCAGTACTTC. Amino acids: CASSDLTSGHRDEQYF.

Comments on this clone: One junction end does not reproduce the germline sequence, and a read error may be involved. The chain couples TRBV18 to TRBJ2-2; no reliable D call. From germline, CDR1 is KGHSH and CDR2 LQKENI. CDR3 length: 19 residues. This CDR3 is CASSTPRYLGWLHLGELFF. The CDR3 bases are TGTGCCAGCTCAACACCACGGTACTTAGGGTGGCTTCATCTCGGGGAGCTGTTTTTT.

CDR3 bases: TGTGCCAGTAGTAGAGCAGGGAGAAACACTGAAGCTTTCTTT. This encodes CASSRAGRNTEAFF. V usage is TRBV19 and J usage is TRBJ1-1, with D possibly being TRBD1 (5 bases). The CDR3 has 14 amino acids. Trimming took 4 bases from V and 2 from J, leaving 11 bases between them. CDR1 is LNHDA, CDR2 SQIVND, per germline (reference sequence).